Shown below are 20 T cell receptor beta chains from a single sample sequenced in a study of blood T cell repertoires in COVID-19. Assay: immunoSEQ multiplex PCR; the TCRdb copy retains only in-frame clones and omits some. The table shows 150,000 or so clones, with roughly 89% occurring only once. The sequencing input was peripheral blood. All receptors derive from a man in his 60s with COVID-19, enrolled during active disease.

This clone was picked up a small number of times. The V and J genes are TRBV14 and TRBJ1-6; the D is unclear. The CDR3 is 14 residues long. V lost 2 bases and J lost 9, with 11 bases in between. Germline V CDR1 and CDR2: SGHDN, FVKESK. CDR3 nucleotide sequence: TGTGCCAGCAGCCAATCCGGAGGGAGTTCACCCCTCCACTTT. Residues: CASSQSGGSSPLHF.

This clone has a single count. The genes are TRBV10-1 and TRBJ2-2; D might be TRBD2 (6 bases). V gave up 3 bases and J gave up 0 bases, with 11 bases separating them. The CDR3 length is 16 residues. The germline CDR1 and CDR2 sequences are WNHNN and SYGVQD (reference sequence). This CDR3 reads CASSDYGGANTGELFF. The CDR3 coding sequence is TGCGCCAGCAGTGACTATGGCGGGGCGAACACCGGGGAGCTGTTTTTT.

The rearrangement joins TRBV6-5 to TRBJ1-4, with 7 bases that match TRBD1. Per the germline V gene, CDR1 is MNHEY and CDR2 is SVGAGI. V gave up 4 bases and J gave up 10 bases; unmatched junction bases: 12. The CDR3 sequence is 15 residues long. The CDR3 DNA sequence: TGTGCCAGCAGTTTACAGGGGTCGGCGAGCGGAAAACTGTTTTTT. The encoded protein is CASSLQGSASGKLFF.

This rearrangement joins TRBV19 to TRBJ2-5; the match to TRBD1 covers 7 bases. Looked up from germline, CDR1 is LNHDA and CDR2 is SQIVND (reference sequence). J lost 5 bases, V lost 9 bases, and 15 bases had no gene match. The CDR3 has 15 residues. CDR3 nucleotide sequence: TGTGCCAGCACCAGAGGCCGGGACAGCGTGGAGACCCAGTACTTC. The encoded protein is CASTRGRDSVETQYF.

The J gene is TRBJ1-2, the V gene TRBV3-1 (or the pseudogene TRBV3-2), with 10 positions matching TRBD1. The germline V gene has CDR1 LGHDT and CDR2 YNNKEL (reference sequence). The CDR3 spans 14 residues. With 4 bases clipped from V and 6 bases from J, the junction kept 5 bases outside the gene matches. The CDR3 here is CASSLGTGADGYTF. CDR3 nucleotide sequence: TGTGCCAGCAGCCTAGGGACAGGGGCTGATGGCTACACCTTC.

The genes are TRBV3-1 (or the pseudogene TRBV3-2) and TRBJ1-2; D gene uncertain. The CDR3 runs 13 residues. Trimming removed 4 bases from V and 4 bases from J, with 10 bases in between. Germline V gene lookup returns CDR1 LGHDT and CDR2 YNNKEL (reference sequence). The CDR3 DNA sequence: TGTGCCAGCAGCCCGACTACTATCTATGGCTACACCTTC. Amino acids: CASSPTTIYGYTF.

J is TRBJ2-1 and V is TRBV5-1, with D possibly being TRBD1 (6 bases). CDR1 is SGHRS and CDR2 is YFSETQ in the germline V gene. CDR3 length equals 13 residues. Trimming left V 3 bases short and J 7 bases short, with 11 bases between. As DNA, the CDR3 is TGCGCCAGCAGCTCCGGACAGCTAAATGAGCAGTTCTTC. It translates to CASSSGQLNEQFF.

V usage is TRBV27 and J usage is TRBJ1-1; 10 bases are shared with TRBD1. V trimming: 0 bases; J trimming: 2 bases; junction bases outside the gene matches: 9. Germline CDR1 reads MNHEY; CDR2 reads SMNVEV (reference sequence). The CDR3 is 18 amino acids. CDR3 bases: TGTGCCAGCAGTTTATCCGCGGCGGGACAGGGGCCAAACACTGAAGCTTTCTTT. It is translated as CASSLSAAGQGPNTEAFF.

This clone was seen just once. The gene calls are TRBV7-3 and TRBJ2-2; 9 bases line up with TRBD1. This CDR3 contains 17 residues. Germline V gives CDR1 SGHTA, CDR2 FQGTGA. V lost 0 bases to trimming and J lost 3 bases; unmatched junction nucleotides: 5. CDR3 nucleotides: TGTGCCAGCAGCTTAACGAGGACAGGGGCCGACACCGGGGAGCTGTTTTTT. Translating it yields CASSLTRTGADTGELFF.

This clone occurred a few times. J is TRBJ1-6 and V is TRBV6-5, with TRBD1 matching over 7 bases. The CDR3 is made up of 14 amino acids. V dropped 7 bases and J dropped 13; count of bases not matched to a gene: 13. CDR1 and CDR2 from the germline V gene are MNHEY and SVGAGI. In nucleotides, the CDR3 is TGTGCCAGCACCCAATTGAGGGGGCTGGGCCCCCTCCACTTT. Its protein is CASTQLRGLGPLHF.

The CDR3 loop is CASSPGTGNYGYTF. CDR3 in DNA: TGTGCCAGCAGTCCCGGGACAGGGAACTATGGCTACACCTTC. The V gene is TRBV27, the J gene TRBJ1-2; TRBD1 agrees at 9 bases. The ends lost 5 bases at V and 2 bases at J; junction bases unmatched: 3. This CDR3 is 14 amino acids long. Germline V lookup: CDR1 MNHEY, CDR2 SMNVEV (reference sequence).

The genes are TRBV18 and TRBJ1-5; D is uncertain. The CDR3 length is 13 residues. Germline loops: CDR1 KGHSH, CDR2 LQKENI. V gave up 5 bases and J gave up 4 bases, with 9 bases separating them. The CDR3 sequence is CASSVLDNQPQHF. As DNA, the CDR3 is TGTGCCAGCTCAGTACTAGATAATCAGCCCCAGCATTTT.

This CDR3 is CASSVQGGNTIYF. DNA for the CDR3: TGTGCCAGCAGTGTACAGGGTGGAAACACCATATATTTT. The chain couples TRBV28 to TRBJ1-3, with D perhaps matching TRBD1 (6 bases). V was trimmed by 5 bases and J by 3 bases, leaving 8 bases between them. The CDR3 sequence is 13 residues long. Germline CDR1 is MDHEN and CDR2 is SYDVKM.

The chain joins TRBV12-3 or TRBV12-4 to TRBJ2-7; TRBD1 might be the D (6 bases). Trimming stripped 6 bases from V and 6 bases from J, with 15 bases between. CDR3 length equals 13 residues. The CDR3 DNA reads TGTGCCAGCAGCCGAGAAACAGGGCGCGAGCAGTACTTC. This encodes CASSRETGREQYF.

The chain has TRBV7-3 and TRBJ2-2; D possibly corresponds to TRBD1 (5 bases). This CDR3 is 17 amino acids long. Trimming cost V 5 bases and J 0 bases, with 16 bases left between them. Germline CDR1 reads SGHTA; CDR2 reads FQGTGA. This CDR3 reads CASSKSPTAANTGELFF. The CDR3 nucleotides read TGTGCCAGCAGCAAATCCCCGACAGCCGCGAACACCGGGGAGCTGTTTTTT.

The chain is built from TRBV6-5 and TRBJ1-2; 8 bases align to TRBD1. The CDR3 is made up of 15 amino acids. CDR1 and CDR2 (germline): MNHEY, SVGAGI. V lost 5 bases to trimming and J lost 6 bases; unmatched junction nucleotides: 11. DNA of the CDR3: TGTGCCAGCAGTACTCCGGACAGGGAGCGCCATGGCTACACCTTC. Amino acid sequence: CASSTPDRERHGYTF.

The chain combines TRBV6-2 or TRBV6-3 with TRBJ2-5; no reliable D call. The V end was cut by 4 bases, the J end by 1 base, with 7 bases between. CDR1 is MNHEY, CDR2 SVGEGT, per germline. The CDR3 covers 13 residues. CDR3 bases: TGTGCCAGCAGTTTACTTCGCCAAGAGACCCAGTACTTC. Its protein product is CASSLLRQETQYF.

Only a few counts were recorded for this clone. The CDR3 sequence is CASSPPAGEFKKLFF. The CDR3 bases are TGTGCCAGCTCACCACCGGCAGGGGAGTTCAAAAAACTGTTTTTT. The gene calls are TRBV18 and TRBJ1-4, with D perhaps matching TRBD1 (6 bases). Germline assignment: CDR1 KGHSH and CDR2 LQKENI. V was shortened by 0 bases and J by 9 bases, with 14 bases between the two germline ends. The CDR3 is made up of 15 amino acids. The whole variable domain, remainder taken from reference TRBV18 and TRBJ1-4, is NAGVMQNPRHLVRRRGQEARLRCSPMKGHSHVYWYRQLPEEGLKFMVYLQKENIIDESGMPKERFSAEFPKEGPSILRIQQVVRGDSAAYFCASSPPAGEFKKLFFGSGTQLSVL.

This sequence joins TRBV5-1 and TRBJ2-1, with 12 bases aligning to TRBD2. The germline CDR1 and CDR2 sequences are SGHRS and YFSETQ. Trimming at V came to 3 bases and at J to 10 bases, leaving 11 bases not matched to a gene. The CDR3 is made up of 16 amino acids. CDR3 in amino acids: CASSSSSGGAGKEQFF. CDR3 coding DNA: TGCGCCAGCAGCTCTTCTAGCGGGGGGGCCGGGAAAGAGCAGTTCTTC.

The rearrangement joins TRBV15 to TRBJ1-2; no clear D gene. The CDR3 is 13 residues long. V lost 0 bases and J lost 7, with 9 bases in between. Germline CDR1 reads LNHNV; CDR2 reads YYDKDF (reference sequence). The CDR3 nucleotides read TGTGCCACCAGCAGAGAGTCTCTCCGTGGCTACACCTTC. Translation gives CATSRESLRGYTF.